This T cell receptor beta chain was captured in a study of control samples from healthy donors and cancer patients. The method was immunoSEQ multiplex PCR; TCRdb's version includes in-frame clones alone and lacks a portion of them. The sample consists of approximately 97,000 clones, roughly 90% of them appearing once. V lost 0 bases, J lost 5 bases, and 8 bases lay in between. Germline-derived CDR1 and CDR2 are SGDLS and YYNGEE. There are 13 residues in the CDR3. The chain uses TRBV9 and TRBJ2-5; D ambiguous. Sequencing used blood. This TCR was recovered from a human donor in good health. The donor label of this sample is uncertain. The CDR3 nucleotides read TGTGCCAGCAGCGTAGGTGGTTTTGAGACCCAGTACTTC. Encoded protein: CASSVGGFETQYF.